This T cell receptor beta chain was sequenced for a study of T cell therapy after organ transplantation (dated by TCRdb to the late 2010s). The study in broad terms: Therapy products were autologous CMV-specific T cells expanded in vitro for approximately 15 days with a peptide pool of 30 HLA class I and II CMV epitopes. Up to 6 T cell doses were administered to patients every 2 weeks, and patients were monitored for approximately 7 months after therapy was completed. Of the ten or so patients, eight were classified as clinical responders and two were classified as nonresponders. Across 2 to 6 intravenous infusions, patients got a median of 1.92 x 10^8 CMV-specific T cells. This study was a follow-up analysis of the TRBV repertoire from an open-label phase I trial that tested autologous CMV-specific adoptive T cell therapy in people who had received solid-organ transplants. Pretherapy peripheral blood samples were collected before T cell therapy was commenced. Long-term post-therapy samples were obtainable from only about 85% of the 10 patients. Points the paper makes about the study in general: The small number of expansions detected in nonresponders may be due to reduced sample coverage caused by poor CD8+ T cell yield. The small cohort prevented assessing confounders such as concurrent antirejection and antiviral medications. Fold change in CD8 clonality after therapy inversely correlated with pretherapy clonality, suggesting less biased repertoires were more receptive to remodeling. Before therapy, nonresponders had marked clonal expansions, and after therapy the repertoires of nonresponders changed only minimally. Both transferred clonotypes and endogenous clonotypes not detected in the therapy products appeared to be included in post-therapy reconstitution.

The immunoSEQ two-step, bias-controlled multiplex PCR assay was used to amplify TRB CDR3 regions from genomic DNA. An Illumina NextSeq 500 was used to sequence the CDR3 libraries. Under the source paper's analysis protocol: The immunoSEQ Analyzer platform handled the initial alignment and bioinformatics, which included bias normalization against synthetic CDR3 analogs. Annotation of V, D and J genes followed the definitions in the IMGT database. VDJtools version 1.1.10 and the R package tcR version 2.2.1.11 were used with default settings for further TRBV analyses. GLIPH analysis was performed with version 1.0 using default settings. For CDR3 sequences with at least 5 reads, significant changes in clonotype frequency were assessed with a 2-sided binomial test and Benjamini-Hochberg correction (alpha = 0.01). Here the immuneACCESS table is served through TCRdb, limited to in-frame sequences with V and J called. Missing clones are a known gap in these copies; in checked studies unresolved V genes cover under half, and the rest lacks a known reason. The DNA was the basis for D and trimming; V, J and clone size are from that table. This sample has approximately 1,900 clones in its table, and roughly nine tenths of those were observed once. Together, the top ten hold around 21% of the sample.

Explained via the paper, the time point label denotes: before start of T cell therapy. Solid-organ transplant recipients with drug-resistant/recurrent cytomegalovirus were included as patients. Ten to eleven trial participants were selected for repertoire analysis based on availability of post-therapy peripheral blood mononuclear cells. Viable CD3+CD8+CD4- lymphocytes were sorted from PBMCs on a BD FACSAria III. The Qiagen DNeasy Kit was used to extract genomic DNA from the sorted cells. A note on this clone: The clone's antigen remains unknown. Per-nucleotide qualities are absent, and no much larger clonotype sits a single base away.

From the cysteine up to the phenylalanine, the CDR3 has a length of 14 residues. This entry keeps only the CDR3 DNA: 42 bases, framed from base 1. V loses 1 base, J loses 1 base, and the germline ends lie 7 bases apart. CDR1 and CDR2 were assigned from the germline V gene (reference sequence) as MNHNY and SVGAGI. The chain links TRBV6-6 with TRBJ1-1; the D gene remains uncertain. The sequence was collected from a human patient who had received a solid organ transplant and had CMV disease. The sample in question was CD8+ T cells from blood, obtained before autologous CMV-specific T cell therapy. The CDR3 reads CASSYYAENTEAFF. The DNA sequence is given as TGTGCCAGCAGTTACTATGCAGAGAACACTGAAGCTTTCTTT.